One sample yielded the 28 T cell receptor beta chains listed below, sequenced in a study of CD8+ T cells in alopecia areata. Treatment in this sample: oral pan-JAK inhibitor, 5-10 mg twice daily. As the sequencing template, cDNA was produced by extracting RNA and reverse transcribing it. Libraries were prepared by immunoSEQ multiplex PCR; TCRdb keeps only in-frame clonotypes and omits some of them. In the table there are about 150,000 clones, around 50% of which are singletons. The sequences come from CD8+ T cells sorted from blood, collected at week 4, from a patient treated with tofacitinib. The receptors here all came from a human donor with alopecia areata.

V usage is TRBV7-6 and J usage is TRBJ2-7; D gene uncertain. Germline V CDR1 and CDR2: SGHVS, FNYEAQ. Trimming left V 2 bases short and J 3 bases short, with 5 bases between. CDR3 size: 12 residues. CDR3 sequence reads: CASSLIYYEQYF. DNA of the CDR3: TGTGCCAGCAGCTTAATTTACTACGAGCAGTACTTC.

J is TRBJ2-2 and V is TRBV5-1, with D tentatively TRBD1 (6 bases). This CDR3 is 15 amino acids long. Germline loops: CDR1 SGHRS, CDR2 YFSETQ. Deletions cut 4 bases from V and 1 base from J, with 11 bases between. CDR3 bases: TGCGCCAGCAGCGCCCCGGGACAGAACACCGGGGAGCTGTTTTTT. It codes for CASSAPGQNTGELFF.

This chain joins TRBV29-1 and TRBJ2-7, with TRBD2 matching 14 bases. This CDR3 comprises 15 residues. The germline gives CDR1 SQVTM, CDR2 ANQGSEA. The V segment lost 6 bases and the J segment 0 bases; nucleotides outside the gene matches: 4. Here the CDR3 DNA reads TGCAGCGTGGAGGGACTAGCGGGGGTCTCCTACGAGCAGTACTTC. This translates into CSVEGLAGVSYEQYF.

The chain has TRBV5-1 and TRBJ2-3; TRBD2 matches 11 bases. The CDR3 totals 19 residues. The germline gives CDR1 SGHRS, CDR2 YFSETQ. V lost 0 bases to trimming and J lost 3 bases; unmatched junction nucleotides: 12. In nucleotides, the CDR3 is TGCGCCAGCAGCTTGGCCCTAGCGGGGGGTATCTCAAGTACAGATACGCAGTATTTT. This translates into CASSLALAGGISSTDTQYF.

The sample holds a few counts of this clone. The same CDR3 arises from other DNA sequences in this sample as well. V is TRBV7-2 and J is TRBJ1-5; 12 bases match TRBD1. Per the germline V gene, CDR1 is SGHTA and CDR2 is FQGNSA. V shed 2 bases, J shed 6 bases, and the junction held 5 bases outside the gene matches. This CDR3 has 16 residues. The CDR3 protein is CASSLTGTGGRQPQHF. The CDR3 DNA follows: TGTGCCAGCAGCTTAACAGGGACAGGGGGCCGTCAGCCCCAGCATTTT.

This clone occurred a few times. This chain joins TRBV4-1 and TRBJ2-1, with 9 bases aligning to TRBD1. CDR3 size: 16 residues. Germline CDR1 and CDR2: MGHRA and YSYEKL. Germline trimming cut 1 base from V and 4 bases from J; bases unmatched to any gene: 5. The DNA of the CDR3 is TGCGCCAGCAGCCAAGTGGCAGGACAGGGGTACAATGAGCAGTTCTTC. Translating it yields CASSQVAGQGYNEQFF.

As DNA, the CDR3 is TGTGCCAGCAGCTTAGATGGGGACTACGAGCAGTACTTC. Residues: CASSLDGDYEQYF. The chain recombines TRBV13 with TRBJ2-7; D is uncertain. The V gene lost 1 base and the J gene lost 3 bases, with 7 bases spanning the gap. The CDR3 is made up of 13 amino acids. From germline, CDR1 is PRHDT and CDR2 FYEKMQ (reference sequence).

The CDR3 nucleotides read TGTGCCAGCAGCAAAGAGAGACAGGACACCGGGGAGCTGTTTTTT. It yields the protein CASSKERQDTGELFF. The chain links TRBV21-1 to TRBJ2-2; TRBD1 is the table's D call and was not checked against the DNA. TRBV21-1 is labeled a pseudogene. This CDR3 is built from 15 residues.

V gene TRBV11-2 combines with J gene TRBJ1-2; tentatively, D is TRBD1 (5 bases). Deletions cut 6 bases from V and 4 bases from J, with 18 bases between. Germline loops: CDR1 SGHAT, CDR2 FQNNGV. This CDR3 region has 15 residues. CDR3 nucleotides: TGTGCCAGCAGTTGGGGACCTACTCTAGGCTATGGCTACACCTTC. Encoded protein: CASSWGPTLGYGYTF.

The genes are TRBV29-1 and TRBJ2-6, with 7 bases lining up with TRBD2. The germline V gene has CDR1 SQVTM and CDR2 ANQGSEA. The V segment lost 1 base and the J segment 3 bases; nucleotides outside the gene matches: 3. This CDR3 contains 15 residues. DNA of the CDR3: TGCAGCGTTGAAGGGGAGGGGCTTGGGGCCAACGTCCTGACTTTC. Translating it yields CSVEGEGLGANVLTF.

Concerning this clone itself: Distinct nucleotide sequences in the sample also encode this CDR3. Here the CDR3 DNA reads TGTGCCAGCAGCTTAGATTACGAGCAGTACTTC. Its protein is CASSLDYEQYF. The chain is built from TRBV7-9 and TRBJ2-7; D gene ambiguous. Germline V gene lookup returns CDR1 SEHNR and CDR2 FQNEAQ (reference sequence). The germline V and J ends were trimmed by 1 base and 4 bases, with 2 bases remaining between them. CDR3 length equals 11 residues.

The CDR3 sequence is CASTYRDRAGEQYF. In DNA, the CDR3 is TGTGCCAGCACTTACCGGGACAGGGCGGGCGAGCAGTACTTC. This rearrangement joins TRBV7-2 to TRBJ2-7; 9 bases are shared with TRBD1. V was clipped by 7 bases and J by 6 bases; unmatched bases: 10. Germline V gene sequence: CDR1 SGHTA, CDR2 FQGNSA. This CDR3 has 14 residues.

This clone was observed a handful of times. The chain recombines TRBV6-6 with TRBJ1-1; a possible D gene is TRBD1 (5 bases). The germline V gene encodes CDR1 MNHNY and CDR2 SVGAGI (reference sequence). The CDR3 totals 16 residues. V gave up 6 bases and J gave up 0 bases, with 17 bases separating them. This CDR3 is CASRERGVRMNTEAFF. CDR3 coding DNA: TGTGCCAGCAGGGAACGAGGGGTCCGGATGAACACTGAAGCTTTCTTT.

The chain joins TRBV2 to TRBJ2-1; perhaps TRBD2 as D (6 bases). Trimming removed 7 bases from V and 4 bases from J, with 8 bases in between. CDR3 size: 12 residues. In germline, CDR1 is SNHLY, CDR2 FYNNEI. CDR3 in amino acids: CASTAGYNEQFF. The CDR3 DNA sequence: TGTGCCAGCACCGCGGGGTACAATGAGCAGTTCTTC.

V and J are TRBV19 and TRBJ2-3; 8 bases align to TRBD1. The CDR3 extends over 15 amino acids. Germline CDR1 is LNHDA and CDR2 is SQIVND (reference sequence). Unmatched junction bases numbered 10, after V lost 7 bases and J lost 4 bases. The CDR3 DNA reads as TGTGCCAGTAATCCGGACAGGGAGGATCCAGATACGCAGTATTTT. Translation: CASNPDREDPDTQYF. The variable domain in full, completed from reference TRBV19 and TRBJ2-3, reads DGGITQSPKYLFRKEGQNVTLSCEQNLNHDAMYWYRQDPGQGLRLIYYSQIVNDFQKGDIAEGYSVSREKKESFPLTVTSAQKNPTAFYLCASNPDREDPDTQYFGPGTRLTVL.

J is TRBJ1-1 and V is TRBV5-6; D gene uncertain. V was shortened by 1 base and J by 5 bases, with 6 bases between the two germline ends. Germline V gene data show CDR1 as SGHDT and CDR2 as YYEEEE. The length of the CDR3 is 12 residues. CDR3 loop: CASSLSGTEAFF. The CDR3 DNA sequence: TGTGCCAGCAGCTTGTCGGGTACTGAAGCTTTCTTT.

Of note for this clone: This sequence is one base from a far larger clone and is likely a read error. The rearrangement links TRBV7-2 to TRBJ2-7; D is unresolved. Trimming left V 5 bases short and J 0 bases short, with 5 bases between. In germline, CDR1 is SGHTA, CDR2 FQGNSA. The CDR3 contains 12 residues. CDR3 nucleotides: TGTGCCAGCAGCCCTAGCTCCTACGAGCAGTACTTC. Translation gives CASSPSSYEQYF.

V and J are TRBV7-9 and TRBJ2-7, with D perhaps matching TRBD1 or TRBD2 (5 bases each). The CDR3 is 13 amino acids. V lost 5 bases, J lost 3 bases, and 11 bases lay in between. The germline CDR1 and CDR2 sequences are SEHNR and FQNEAQ (reference sequence). Here the CDR3 DNA reads TGTGCCAGCAGCGGACAAGGAGGCTACGAGCAGTACTTC. Translated, it gives CASSGQGGYEQYF.

The chain couples TRBV30 to TRBJ2-7; D not resolved. The germline V gene encodes CDR1 GTSNPN and CDR2 SVGIG (reference sequence). The CDR3 has 12 amino acids. V lost 2 bases to trimming and J lost 4 bases, with 9 bases between them. CDR3 coding DNA: TGTGCCTGGAGTCTCTCCTCATACGAGCAGTACTTC. Residues: CAWSLSSYEQYF.

The gene calls are TRBV2 and TRBJ1-5; the D gene is possibly TRBD1 (5 bases). This CDR3 region has 14 residues. Trimming cost V 6 bases and J 5 bases, with 14 bases left between them. Germline values: CDR1 SNHLY, CDR2 FYNNEI. The CDR3 loop reads CASSHYRLDQPQHF. CDR3 in DNA: TGTGCCAGCAGCCACTACAGGCTAGATCAGCCCCAGCATTTT. Using reference TRBV2 and TRBJ1-5 for the parts outside the CDR3, the full variable domain is EPEVTQTPSHQVTQMGQEVILRCVPISNHLYFYWYRQILGQKVEFLVSFYNNEISEKSEIFDDQFSVERPDGSNFTLKIRSTKLEDSAMYFCASSHYRLDQPQHFGDGTRLSIL.

The genes are TRBV30 and TRBJ2-1, with D hard to call. The CDR3 runs to 11 residues. Germline V gene lookup returns CDR1 GTSNPN and CDR2 SVGIG (reference sequence). The ends were cut back, 1 base at V and 5 bases at J, with 3 bases in the middle. The CDR3 region is CAWSANNEQFF. The CDR3 DNA is TGTGCCTGGAGTGCGAACAATGAGCAGTTCTTC.

This clone was seen a handful of times. The chain combines TRBV7-9 with TRBJ2-7; no reliable D call. V was trimmed by 5 bases and J by 5 bases, leaving 16 bases between them. Germline lookup yields CDR1 SEHNR and CDR2 FQNEAQ (reference sequence). The CDR3 spans 14 residues. The CDR3 reads CASSPTVSKDEQYF. As DNA, the CDR3 is TGTGCCAGCAGCCCTACGGTCTCTAAGGACGAGCAGTACTTC.

The chain uses TRBV29-1 and TRBJ1-2; unclear D gene. V dropped 6 bases and J dropped 1 base, with 15 bases sitting between them. Germline-derived CDR1 and CDR2 are SQVTM and ANQGSEA. The CDR3 consists of 14 residues. Here the CDR3 reads CSVPRETDNYGYTF. CDR3 nucleotide sequence: TGCAGCGTCCCCCGGGAAACTGATAACTATGGCTACACCTTC.

This clone was found a few times. The chain joins TRBV29-1 to TRBJ2-5; D call uncertain. Per the germline V gene, CDR1 is SQVTM and CDR2 is ANQGSEA. Trimming took 3 bases from V and 1 from J, leaving 12 bases between them. The length of the CDR3 is 14 residues. CDR3 sequence reads: CSVEEPMVQETQYF. The CDR3 DNA sequence: TGCAGCGTTGAGGAGCCAATGGTCCAAGAGACCCAGTACTTC.

This clone appeared a few times. The chain couples TRBV30 to TRBJ2-7; 7 bases line up with TRBD1. This CDR3 contains 13 residues. The V gene's germline CDR1 is GTSNPN and CDR2 SVGIG (reference sequence). Germline trimming cut 4 bases from V and 2 bases from J; bases unmatched to any gene: 5. The CDR3 nucleotides read TGTGCCTGGAATCCGACAGGGACCTACGAGCAGTACTTC. It yields the protein CAWNPTGTYEQYF.

The J gene is TRBJ2-3, the V gene TRBV29-1, with TRBD1 identical over 7 bases. The germline gives CDR1 SQVTM, CDR2 ANQGSEA. V gave up 5 bases and J gave up 3 bases; unmatched junction bases: 14. This CDR3 region has 16 residues. CDR3 sequence (DNA): TGCAGCGTTCCGTTCTGGGGACAGTCACCTACAGATACGCAGTATTTT. Its translation: CSVPFWGQSPTDTQYF.

This clone was recorded only once. V usage is TRBV7-9 and J usage is TRBJ2-1, with D unclear. CDR3 length equals 12 residues. CDR1 and CDR2 (germline): SEHNR, FQNEAQ (reference sequence). Trimming left V 5 bases short and J 6 bases short, with 8 bases between. The CDR3, as DNA: TGTGCCAGCAGCCTCGGAAGCAATGAGCAGTTCTTC. As protein: CASSLGSNEQFF.

V gene TRBV29-1 combines with J gene TRBJ2-7; D is possibly TRBD2 (5 bases). The length of the CDR3 is 14 residues. V was shortened by 2 bases and J by 2 bases, with 13 bases between the two germline ends. Germline loops: CDR1 SQVTM, CDR2 ANQGSEA. The CDR3: CSVESGEGTYEQYF. CDR3 bases: TGCAGCGTTGAAAGCGGCGAGGGAACCTACGAGCAGTACTTC.